This T cell receptor beta chain was obtained from a study of T cells after yellow fever vaccination. This CDR3 has 14 residues. V was clipped by 6 bases and J by 2 bases; unmatched bases: 4. Per germline, CDR1 SGHTA and CDR2 FQGTGA. Researchers made TCR cDNA using 5'RACE template switching, and this step added a universal primer site and UMIs. MiXCR was run by TCRdb on the 5' RACE reads, yielding one entry per CDR3 protein. This table has around 300,000 distinct CDR3 sequences, 4.1% appearing once. Only a few counts were recorded for this clonotype. J is TRBJ2-5 and V is TRBV7-3; 9 nucleotides line up with TRBD2. This material consisted of PBMCs, taken 5 days after the yellow fever booster vaccination. The TCR sequence derives from a man younger than 35 who received the YFV17D yellow fever vaccine. The CDR3 here is CASSERGAQETQYF. The CDR3 DNA reads TGTGCCAGCAGTGAGCGGGGGGCGCAAGAGACCCAGTACTTC. Drawing the rest from reference TRBV7-3 and TRBJ2-5, the complete variable domain is GAGVSQTPSNKVTEKGKYVELRCDPISGHTALYWYRQSLGQGPEFLIYFQGTGAADDSGLPNDRFFAVRPEGSVSTLKIQRTERGDSAVYLCASSERGAQETQYFGPGTRLLVL.